A selection of T cell receptor beta chains follows, all from one sample in a study of blood T cell repertoires in COVID-19. The repertoire was sequenced with immunoSEQ multiplex PCR; TCRdb's copy has only in-frame clones and lacks some. This table has 25,000 to 30,000 clones, about 87% appearing once. Sequencing used peripheral blood. The receptors were gathered from a man aged 65-85 years with active COVID-19. CDR3s include the opening cysteine and the closing phenylalanine or tryptophan. The order of the fields is V gene, clone size, D gene, J gene, CDR3 protein, CDR3 DNA. D genes are given only for firm matches. Only some rows state a clone size, as once, few, many or a class for expanded clones.

V: TRBV6-1; size: -; D: TRBD1; J: TRBJ1-2; CDR3: CASSEWDSFYGYTF; DNA: TGTGCCAGCAGTGAATGGGACAGCTTCTATGGCTACACCTTC
V: TRBV10-3; size: once; D: TRBD1; J: TRBJ2-2; CDR3: CAISLQGALDTGELFF; DNA: TGTGCCATCAGTTTACAGGGGGCGCTTGATACCGGGGAGCTGTTTTTT
V: TRBV12-3/TRBV12-4; size: -; D: TRBD2; J: TRBJ2-5; CDR3: CASRSGGQETQYF; DNA: TGTGCCAGCAGGTCGGGGGGACAAGAGACCCAGTACTTC
V: TRBV6-6; size: -; D: TRBD1; J: TRBJ2-3; CDR3: CASSHGQGPTDTQYF; DNA: TGTGCCAGCAGTCATGGACAGGGCCCCACAGATACGCAGTATTTT
V: TRBV30; size: -; D: -; J: TRBJ2-3; CDR3: CAWTLQLLTDTQYF; DNA: TGTGCCTGGACCTTACAGCTACTTACAGATACGCAGTATTTT
V: TRBV10-3; size: -; D: TRBD1; J: TRBJ1-2; CDR3: CAISETQGVNGYTF; DNA: TGTGCCATCAGTGAAACCCAGGGGGTTAATGGCTACACCTTC
V: TRBV13; size: few; D: TRBD1; J: TRBJ1-3; CDR3: CASSSRTGAGNTIYF; DNA: TGTGCCAGCAGCTCGCGGACAGGGGCTGGAAACACCATATATTTT
V: TRBV7-9; size: -; D: TRBD2; J: TRBJ2-7; CDR3: CASRDGLAYEQYF; DNA: TGTGCCAGCAGAGACGGACTAGCCTACGAGCAGTACTTC
V: TRBV5-4; size: -; D: TRBD2; J: TRBJ2-3; CDR3: CATNIAGGRDTQYF; DNA: TGTGCCACAAATATAGCGGGGGGGAGAGATACGCAGTATTTT
V: TRBV28; size: -; D: TRBD2; J: TRBJ2-3; CDR3: CASSLLSGGPSTDTQYF; DNA: TGTGCCAGCAGTTTATTAAGCGGGGGGCCCAGCACAGATACGCAGTATTTT
V: TRBV4-2; size: -; D: TRBD2; J: TRBJ2-1; CDR3: CASSQTTSGDNEQFF; DNA: TGTGCCAGCAGCCAAACGACTAGCGGGGACAATGAGCAGTTCTTC
V: TRBV6-1; size: few; D: -; J: TRBJ1-5; CDR3: CASSEVTVFNQPQHF; DNA: TGTGCCAGCAGTGAAGTAACAGTCTTCAATCAGCCCCAGCATTTT
V: TRBV18; size: -; D: TRBD1; J: TRBJ1-2; CDR3: CASSPQEGQGGYGYTF; DNA: TGTGCCAGCTCACCACAAGAGGGACAGGGTGGCTATGGCTACACCTTC
V: TRBV6-5; size: once; D: TRBD2; J: TRBJ2-1; CDR3: CASSYSLAGGENEQFF; DNA: TGTGCCAGCAGTTACTCGTTAGCGGGGGGGGAGAATGAGCAGTTCTTC
V: TRBV7-9; size: -; D: TRBD1; J: TRBJ1-1; CDR3: CASSPPDRITEAFF; DNA: TGTGCCAGCAGCCCACCGGACAGGATAACTGAAGCTTTCTTT
V: TRBV11-2; size: -; D: TRBD2; J: TRBJ2-3; CDR3: CASSLEGRGRTDTQYF; DNA: TGTGCCAGCAGCTTAGAAGGGCGGGGGAGGACAGATACGCAGTATTTT
V: TRBV5-1; size: -; D: -; J: TRBJ2-3; CDR3: CASSAETSTDTQYF; DNA: TGCGCCAGCAGCGCCGAGACTAGCACAGATACGCAGTATTTT
V: TRBV5-6; size: -; D: -; J: TRBJ1-3; CDR3: CASSATDNSGNTIYF; DNA: TGTGCCAGCAGCGCGACAGACAACTCTGGAAACACCATATATTTT
V: TRBV4-1; size: few; D: TRBD1; J: TRBJ2-3; CDR3: CASSPLTGADTDTQYF; DNA: TGCGCCAGCAGCCCTTTAACAGGGGCGGACACAGATACGCAGTATTTT
V: TRBV9; size: -; D: -; J: TRBJ2-3; CDR3: CASSVRWDITDTQYF; DNA: TGTGCCAGCAGCGTAAGGTGGGACATCACAGATACGCAGTATTTT
V: TRBV6-1; size: -; D: -; J: TRBJ1-2; CDR3: CASSEEKGRDNGYTF; DNA: TGTGCCAGCAGTGAAGAAAAGGGCAGGGACAATGGCTACACCTTC
V: TRBV5-6; size: -; D: -; J: TRBJ1-1; CDR3: CASSLWGRNEAFF; DNA: TGTGCCAGCAGCTTGTGGGGGCGGAATGAAGCTTTCTTT
V: TRBV2; size: few; D: -; J: TRBJ2-3; CDR3: CASSRQDWGQYF; DNA: TGTGCCAGCAGTCGACAGGATTGGGGGCAGTATTTT
V: TRBV7-8; size: -; D: TRBD1; J: TRBJ1-4; CDR3: CASSRQGATNEKLFF; DNA: TGTGCCAGCAGCAGACAGGGGGCGACTAATGAAAAACTGTTTTTT
V: TRBV7-2; size: -; D: TRBD1; J: TRBJ1-3; CDR3: CASSRTGGNSGNTIYF; DNA: TGTGCCAGCAGCCGGACAGGGGGAAACTCTGGAAACACCATATATTTT
V: TRBV27; size: -; D: -; J: TRBJ2-1; CDR3: CASSLRGLQFF; DNA: TGTGCCAGCAGTTTGCGGGGGCTGCAGTTCTTC
V: TRBV4-3; size: -; D: -; J: TRBJ2-7; CDR3: CASSQVVESYEQYF; DNA: TGCGCCAGCAGCCAAGTTGTAGAGTCCTACGAGCAGTACTTC
V: TRBV23-1; size: -; D: -; J: TRBJ2-7; CDR3: CANKSASYEQYF; DNA: TGCGCCAATAAGAGCGCCTCCTACGAGCAGTACTTC
V: TRBV9; size: -; D: -; J: TRBJ2-7; CDR3: CASSRRTESYEQYF; DNA: TGTGCCAGCAGCAGAAGGACAGAGTCCTACGAGCAGTACTTC
V: TRBV18; size: -; D: -; J: TRBJ1-1; CDR3: CASSLNRAEAFF; DNA: TGTGCCAGCTCACTGAACAGGGCTGAAGCTTTCTTT
V: TRBV11-3; size: -; D: TRBD2; J: TRBJ2-1; CDR3: CASSFLAGGLTYNEQFF; DNA: TGTGCCAGCAGCTTCCTAGCGGGGGGGCTCACCTACAATGAGCAGTTCTTC
V: TRBV12-3/TRBV12-4; size: -; D: TRBD2; J: TRBJ2-3; CDR3: CASGTSGGQRYF; DNA: TGTGCCAGCGGGACTAGCGGGGGCCAGCGGTATTTT
V: TRBV9; size: once; D: TRBD1; J: TRBJ2-5; CDR3: CASSAQGAGETQYF; DNA: TGTGCCAGCAGCGCTCAGGGGGCGGGGGAGACCCAGTACTTC
V: TRBV7-3; size: -; D: TRBD1; J: TRBJ2-1; CDR3: CASSSVGQGVDQFF; DNA: TGTGCCAGCAGCTCCGTCGGACAGGGCGTAGACCAGTTCTTC
V: TRBV5-4; size: -; D: -; J: TRBJ2-5; CDR3: CASSFGASPETQYF; DNA: TGTGCCAGCAGCTTCGGTGCAAGTCCCGAGACCCAGTACTTC